This T cell receptor beta chain was sequenced for a study of a mutant IDH1 vaccine in newly diagnosed glioma (dated by TCRdb to the early 2020s). At the level of the whole study: Across visits V03 through V10, patients got a total of eight vaccinations, given in weeks 1, 3, 5, 7, 11, 15, 19 and 23. Vaccination started 4-6 weeks after radiotherapy alone, or was given together with temozolomide cycles in the groups whose treatment included chemotherapy. The 30 to 40 treated patients were approximately 62% male and around 38% female, with a mean age of around 40 years. Prior to enrollment, patients had been given standard therapy consisting of radiotherapy alone, temozolomide alone, or radiochemotherapy with temozolomide, with the combination given to most patients. Six visits were used for peripheral blood collection: V03 (baseline), V05, V07, V10, V12 and V13. Longitudinal TCRB deep sequencing was done for 25 treated patients, wherever samples were available for exploratory analyses.

Study-wide conclusions, independent of this receptor: The authors noted that analyses of patient blood samples could not be reproduced because of sample limitations. Pseudoprogression appeared unrelated to alterations in the top peripheral T cell clonotypes detected by TCRB sequencing. Immune responses induced by the vaccine were seen in 90% to 95% of patients across multiple MHC alleles. PBMC samples for TCRB deep sequencing were selected based on availability.

Reading from cysteine to phenylalanine, the CDR3 counts 17 amino acids. Only the CDR3 portion is preserved as DNA: 51 bases, with reading frame beginning at the first base. V ends up 8 bases short and J 9 bases short, with an unmatched junction base count of 21. The germline V gene encodes CDR1 SNHLY and CDR2 FYNNEI. Of note for this clone: The target of this receptor is not known. Base qualities were left out, and no much larger clone turns up one base away.

Per the publication, the time point label means: week 11, during vaccination. Each vaccine dose was 300 ug of a 20-mer mutant IDH1 peptide in Montanide, given subcutaneously with topical imiquimod. Donors had newly diagnosed WHO grade 3 or 4 IDH1-mutant astrocytomas with loss of nuclear ATRX. The samples were drawn from NOA16, a multicentre, single-arm, open-label phase I trial in Germany that tested a mutant IDH1 peptide vaccine in humans for the first time. Genomic DNA for TCRB sequencing was extracted from EDTA blood using the DNeasy Blood and Tissue Kit. Library method: the immunoSEQ multiplex PCR assay. Rearranged TCR beta chain sequences were amplified with the hsTCRB Kit following the manufacturer's protocol. Sequencing of TCRB libraries was carried out on an Illumina MiSeq. As for how the authors treated the data: Demultiplexing, trimming and gene mapping were performed with the kit vendor's proprietary platform. TCRdb provides this immuneACCESS table in a form limited to in-frame rearrangements. Some clones are lacking; in checked studies, under half of them reflect an unresolved V gene, and why the rest are absent is not known. That table furnishes V, J and clone size, whereas the DNA furnished D and trimming. The sample data list about 25,000 clones, and approximately 70% of these were observed just once. 9.5% to 11% of the sample belongs to the ten largest clones.

The chain is assembled from TRBV2 and TRBJ2-1; 8 bases in between match TRBD2. The sample here was peripheral blood mononuclear cells (PBMCs), taken from a glioma patient whose treatment included an IDH1 peptide vaccine. The source is a man aged 18 to 30 with glioma. Some clones in this sample may be carry-over from other donors' samples. The CDR3 protein sequence reads: CASGRGGLEGRGREQFF. The DNA reads TGTGCCAGCGGCCGGGGGGGCTTGGAAGGGCGGGGGCGTGAGCAGTTCTTC.